This T cell receptor beta chain was recovered during a study of CXCR3-negative and CXCR3-positive naive CD8 T cells. General study findings and limits: CXCR3-negative naive cells had less hydrophobic TRB CDR3s than did CXCR3-positive naive cells.

Concerning this clonotype itself: The antigen is unknown.

UMI-labeled 5' RACE TRB cDNA libraries were prepared from the cells. TCRdb reprocessed the 5' RACE reads and keeps a single row for each CDR3 protein, giving no DNA. In total, the table holds nearly 110,000 distinct CDR3 sequences. CDR1 is SQVTM and CDR2 is ANQGSEA in the germline V gene. CDR3 size: 16 residues. This rearrangement joins TRBV29-1 to TRBJ2-7; TCRdb gives TRBD1 as the D gene, but with no DNA this cannot be confirmed. What was sequenced was naive CXCR3+ CD8+ T cells from blood. Subset reported: CD45RO-CCR7+CD27+CD95- naive CD8+ T cells expressing CXCR3 (TNR3+). The source of this sequence is a human donor in good health. Some clones in this sample may be carry-over from other donors' samples. CDR3 protein: CSVEGRGQGTYYEQYF.